This T cell receptor (beta chain) was documented in a study of OX40 agonist ivuxolimab in advanced cancers. Study-wide results and caveats: Certain nonresponders additionally had low normalized T-cell clonal expansion.

The CDR3 runs to 14 residues. With 4 bases removed from V and 10 bases from J, the gap between germline ends came to 20 bases. Germline lookup yields CDR1 SGHRS and CDR2 YFSETQ. A note on this clone: Its antigen is unidentified.

Clones were sequenced by immunoSEQ multiplex PCR, and TCRdb holds only the in-frame ones, with some missing. The sample shows tens of thousands of clones, approximately 89% of them seen only once. This clonotype originated in an adult with an advanced solid tumor such as melanoma, head and neck, liver or kidney cancer. This sample comprised CD4+ or CD8+ T cells sorted from blood, obtained in a trial of the OX40 agonist ivuxolimab. The chain combines TRBV5-1 with TRBJ1-1, with D tentatively TRBD1 (5 bases). The CDR3 nucleotides read TGCGCCAGCAGCCGGGGGGTCGACAGAGGAGTAGCTTTCTTT. Protein: CASSRGVDRGVAFF.